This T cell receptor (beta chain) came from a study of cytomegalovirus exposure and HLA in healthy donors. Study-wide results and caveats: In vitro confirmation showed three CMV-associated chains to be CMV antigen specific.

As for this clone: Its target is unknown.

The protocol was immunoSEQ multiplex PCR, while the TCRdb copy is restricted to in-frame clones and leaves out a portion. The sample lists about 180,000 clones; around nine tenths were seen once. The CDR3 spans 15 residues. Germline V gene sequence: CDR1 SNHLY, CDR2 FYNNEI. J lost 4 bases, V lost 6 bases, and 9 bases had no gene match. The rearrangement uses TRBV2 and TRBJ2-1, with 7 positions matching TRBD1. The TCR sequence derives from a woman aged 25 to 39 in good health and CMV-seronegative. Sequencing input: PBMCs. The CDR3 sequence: CASRHRGDRYNEQFF. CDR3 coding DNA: TGTGCCAGCAGACACAGAGGGGACAGATACAATGAGCAGTTCTTC.